The next 28 T cell receptor beta chains were all read from a single sample in a study of shared clonotypes between healthy human individuals. CD45RO-negative cells were positively selected for CCR7, leaving out terminally differentiated effector memory CD45RA+ cells. Data came from immunoSEQ multiplex PCR; TCRdb stores just in-frame clones and leaves some out. The table shows about 1,800,000 clones, with approximately 94% occurring only once. The sample taken for sequencing was naive CD8+ T cells sorted from blood. Receptors originate from a man in his late teens or twenties in good health.

DNA for the CDR3: TGTGCCAGCAGCGTAGCAGGGTTAGGCTATGGCTACACCTTC. This encodes CASSVAGLGYGYTF. This chain uses TRBV9 with TRBJ1-2; weak D call: TRBD1 (5 bases). The CDR3 loop spans 14 amino acids. CDR1 SGDLS and CDR2 YYNGEE come from the germline V gene. V lost 0 bases, J lost 4 bases, and 10 bases lay in between.

The V gene is TRBV30, the J gene TRBJ2-5; 9 bases are a match to TRBD1. Trimming at V came to 2 bases and at J to 4 bases, leaving 11 bases not matched to a gene. CDR3 length: 16 amino acids. Looked up from germline, CDR1 is GTSNPN and CDR2 is SVGIG (reference sequence). The CDR3 DNA is TGTGCCTGGAGTCCACTCCGGGACAGGGAAGGAGAGACCCAGTACTTC. Translation: CAWSPLRDREGETQYF.

For this clone: Other DNA sequences from this sample encode an identical CDR3 as well. The chain employs TRBV9 and TRBJ2-1; D perhaps matches TRBD2 (6 bases). Germline V gene sequence: CDR1 SGDLS, CDR2 YYNGEE. With 5 bases removed from V and 9 bases from J, the gap between germline ends came to 9 bases. The CDR3 extends over 11 amino acids. The CDR3 protein is CASSGTSEQFF. For the CDR3, the DNA is TGTGCCAGCAGTGGGACTTCTGAGCAGTTCTTC.

The rearrangement joins TRBV4-2 to TRBJ2-1; 12 bases fit TRBD2. With 1 base clipped from V and 8 bases from J, the junction kept 3 bases outside the gene matches. The CDR3 is made up of 15 amino acids. The germline CDR1 and CDR2 sequences are LGHNA and YNFKEQ. CDR3: CASSQGLAGDYEQFF. CDR3 DNA: TGTGCCAGCAGCCAAGGACTAGCGGGAGATTATGAGCAGTTCTTC.

The chain uses TRBV5-6 and TRBJ2-1, with 9 nucleotides matching TRBD2. The J segment lost 3 bases and the V segment lost 2 bases, leaving 6 bases of the junction unmatched. CDR3 length: 16 residues. Germline-derived CDR1 and CDR2 are SGHDT and YYEEEE. The CDR3 DNA follows: TGTGCCAGCAGCTTTGGGGCTAGCGGGATCTACAATGAGCAGTTCTTC. It translates to CASSFGASGIYNEQFF.

The chain couples TRBV9 to TRBJ1-6; no reliable D call. Looked up from germline, CDR1 is SGDLS and CDR2 is YYNGEE. Trimming took 0 bases from V and 9 from J, leaving 13 bases between them. The CDR3 covers 15 residues. Here the CDR3 reads CASSVEDGIISPLHF. The CDR3 DNA reads as TGTGCCAGCAGCGTAGAGGACGGGATAATTTCACCCCTCCACTTT.

This chain uses TRBV29-1 with TRBJ2-3, with D possibly being TRBD2 (7 bases). The length of the CDR3 is 14 residues. Trimming cost V 8 bases and J 1 base, with 16 bases left between them. Germline V CDR1 and CDR2: SQVTM, ANQGSEA. This chain's CDR3 is CSLLGAGGTDTQYF. The CDR3 DNA sequence: TGCAGCTTACTGGGGGCGGGGGGCACAGATACGCAGTATTTT.

A word on this clone: The sample has other DNA sequences that encode this CDR3 too. J is TRBJ2-3 and V is TRBV11-2; weak D call: TRBD1 (5 bases). The CDR3 covers 14 residues. Germline values: CDR1 SGHAT, CDR2 FQNNGV. The V and J ends lost 1 base and 3 bases respectively, with 8 bases between them. The CDR3 DNA reads as TGTGCCAGCAGCTTAGGGGGCAGGACAGATACGCAGTATTTT. This sequence encodes CASSLGGRTDTQYF.

The chain combines TRBV14 with TRBJ2-5, with D tentatively TRBD1 or TRBD2 (5 bases each). The CDR3 spans 13 residues. Per the germline V gene, CDR1 is SGHDN and CDR2 is FVKESK. V lost 4 bases, J lost 5 bases, and 11 bases lay in between. The CDR3 region is CASSPGTPETQYF. The DNA of the CDR3 is TGTGCCAGCAGCCCCGGGACCCCGGAGACCCAGTACTTC.

CDR3: CASSLADYSGNTIYF. In DNA, the CDR3 is TGCGCCAGCAGCCTCGCGGACTACTCTGGAAACACCATATATTTT. The chain links TRBV4-1 to TRBJ1-3; unclear D gene. The CDR3 extends over 15 amino acids. The ends were cut back, 4 bases at V and 0 bases at J, with 10 bases in the middle. CDR1 is MGHRA and CDR2 is YSYEKL in the germline V gene.

This clone was seen a few times. The CDR3 here is CAISEVSEQYF. DNA of the CDR3: TGTGCCATCAGTGAGGTCTCGGAGCAGTACTTC. This chain joins TRBV10-3 and TRBJ2-7; D is uncertain. V lost 2 bases, J lost 7 bases, and 6 bases lay in between. CDR1 and CDR2 (germline): ENHRY, SYGVKD. The CDR3 is made up of 11 amino acids.

The chain is built from TRBV5-4 and TRBJ2-1; D is perhaps TRBD2 (6 bases). This CDR3 comprises 15 residues. Per the germline V gene, CDR1 is SGHNT and CDR2 is YYREEE (reference sequence). Trimming took 4 bases from V and 3 from J, leaving 14 bases between them. CDR3 in amino acids: CASSRGGVGYNEQFF. The CDR3 nucleotides are TGTGCCAGCAGCCGAGGCGGGGTGGGCTACAATGAGCAGTTCTTC.

This clone was seen a single time. V and J are TRBV5-6 and TRBJ1-1, with unresolved D. This CDR3 spans 17 amino acids. Trimming left V 5 bases short and J 0 bases short, with 20 bases between. In germline, CDR1 is SGHDT, CDR2 YYEEEE. DNA of the CDR3: TGTGCCAGCAGTTTTTTGAGCTTGGTAGGCTTGAACACTGAAGCTTTCTTT. This encodes CASSFLSLVGLNTEAFF.

This chain joins TRBV9 and TRBJ1-1, with 9 nucleotides matching TRBD1. Looked up from germline, CDR1 is SGDLS and CDR2 is YYNGEE. The J segment lost 6 bases and the V segment lost 0 bases, leaving 15 bases of the junction unmatched. This CDR3 is built from 18 residues. The chain's CDR3 is CASSVGSLGQGTTAEAFF. The CDR3 region has the DNA TGTGCCAGCAGCGTAGGATCCCTGGGACAGGGTACCACCGCTGAAGCTTTCTTT.

The chain carries TRBV11-2 and TRBJ2-7; D unresolved. Germline values: CDR1 SGHAT, CDR2 FQNNGV. The CDR3 runs to 12 residues. Trimming pared 1 base from V and 6 bases from J, leaving 7 bases between. CDR3 in DNA: TGTGCCAGCAGCTTAGCGTCTTCCGAGCAGTACTTC. This gives the protein CASSLASSEQYF.

The chain recombines TRBV4-1 with TRBJ2-7; D is perhaps TRBD1 (5 bases). V was shortened by 0 bases and J by 5 bases, with 11 bases between the two germline ends. There are 14 residues in the CDR3. CDR1 and CDR2 (germline): MGHRA, YSYEKL. DNA for the CDR3: TGCGCCAGCAGCCAAGAACAGGTCTTACACGAGCAGTACTTC. Its protein is CASSQEQVLHEQYF.

The gene calls are TRBV27 and TRBJ1-5; D is unclear. With 3 bases removed from V and 3 bases from J, the gap between germline ends came to 12 bases. Germline assignment: CDR1 MNHEY and CDR2 SMNVEV (reference sequence). This CDR3 comprises 15 residues. The CDR3 sequence: CASSFLGQNNQPQHF. The CDR3 region has the DNA TGTGCCAGCAGTTTCCTCGGGCAGAACAATCAGCCCCAGCATTTT.

The genes are TRBV28 and TRBJ1-4, with 9 positions matching TRBD1. Germline V gene sequence: CDR1 MDHEN, CDR2 SYDVKM. V lost 8 bases and J lost 0; bases outside the gene matches: 10. The length of the CDR3 is 17 residues. In DNA, the CDR3 is TGTGCCAGCGAGATGGGACAGGGCGAACCAACTAATGAAAAACTGTTTTTT. It encodes CASEMGQGEPTNEKLFF. The whole variable domain, filled in from reference TRBV28 and TRBJ1-4, reads DVKVTQSSRYLVKRTGEKVFLECVQDMDHENMFWYRQDPGLGLRLIYFSYDVKMKEKGDIPEGYSVSREKKERFSLILESASTNQTSMYLCASEMGQGEPTNEKLFFGSGTQLSVL.

This chain connects TRBV27 to TRBJ1-6; tentatively, D is TRBD1 (6 bases). CDR1 and CDR2 from the germline V gene are MNHEY and SMNVEV (reference sequence). The CDR3 is 14 residues long. V lost 7 bases and J 10 bases, leaving 17 bases between the germline ends. CDR3 sequence: CASTPGVLGSPLHF. Here the CDR3 DNA reads TGTGCCAGCACCCCAGGGGTGCTGGGATCACCCCTCCACTTT.

This clone appeared once. This chain connects TRBV28 to TRBJ2-7, with D possibly called TRBD1 or TRBD2 (6 bases each). Germline V gene lookup returns CDR1 MDHEN and CDR2 SYDVKM. Trimming cost V 7 bases and J 5 bases, with 18 bases left between them. The CDR3 loop spans 14 amino acids. CDR3 coding DNA: TGTGCCAGCATACGACCGGGGGCGCGGGACGAGCAGTACTTC. Encoded protein: CASIRPGARDEQYF.

This sequence joins TRBV9 and TRBJ2-7, with 13 bases aligning to TRBD2. J was trimmed by 6 bases and V by 6 bases; bases with no gene match: 12. The CDR3 extends over 16 amino acids. The germline CDR1 and CDR2 sequences are SGDLS and YYNGEE. The CDR3 spells CASNPAGTSGICEQYF. The CDR3 DNA reads TGTGCCAGCAACCCCGCCGGGACTAGCGGGATTTGCGAGCAGTACTTC.

This chain links TRBV9 with TRBJ2-7; 8 bases are a match to TRBD1. In germline, CDR1 is SGDLS, CDR2 YYNGEE. With 2 bases clipped from V and 3 bases from J, the junction kept 7 bases outside the gene matches. The CDR3 length is 15 residues. This CDR3 is CASSVRDRTIYEQYF. CDR3 in DNA: TGTGCCAGCAGCGTTCGGGACAGGACTATCTACGAGCAGTACTTC.

The CDR3 reads CASSLALAGETQRYNEQFF. In DNA form, the CDR3 reads TGTGCCAGCAGCTTAGCACTAGCGGGTGAGACCCAACGCTACAATGAGCAGTTCTTC. The V and J genes are TRBV7-8 and TRBJ2-1, with TRBD2 matching 9 bases. V was pared by 0 bases and J by 3 bases, with 12 bases of the junction left unmatched. This CDR3 contains 19 residues. Germline CDR1 SGHVS, CDR2 FQNEAQ.

J is TRBJ1-4 and V is TRBV27; perhaps TRBD1 as D (6 bases). The CDR3 is made up of 15 amino acids. Germline CDR1 reads MNHEY; CDR2 reads SMNVEV (reference sequence). Trimming took 5 bases from V and 0 from J, leaving 10 bases between them. In DNA, the CDR3 is TGTGCCAGCAGTCCAGGGGCTACAACTAATGAAAAACTGTTTTTT. This codes for CASSPGATTNEKLFF.

The chain recombines TRBV5-6 with TRBJ2-1, with D unclear. CDR1 is SGHDT, CDR2 YYEEEE, per germline. V dropped 4 bases and J dropped 7 bases, with 9 bases sitting between them. This CDR3 is built from 12 residues. This CDR3 reads CASSALSNEQFF. The CDR3 DNA is TGTGCCAGCAGCGCCCTTTCGAATGAGCAGTTCTTC.

This chain uses TRBV7-8 with TRBJ2-3; 9 positions match TRBD2. The V gene end was trimmed by 5 bases and the J gene end by 0 bases; junction bases not matched to a gene: 6. The V gene's germline CDR1 is SGHVS and CDR2 FQNEAQ. The CDR3 is 16 residues long. CDR3 sequence: CASSPASGGSTDTQYF. The CDR3 bases are TGTGCCAGCAGCCCGGCAAGCGGGGGGAGCACAGATACGCAGTATTTT.

The chain is built from TRBV5-4 and TRBJ2-3, with 10 bases fitting TRBD1. Losses at the gene ends were 4 bases for V and 3 bases for J; bases not matched to a gene: 11. Germline-derived CDR1 and CDR2 are SGHNT and YYREEE (reference sequence). This CDR3 is 17 amino acids long. This CDR3 reads CASSLDGQGEVTDTQYF. In DNA, the CDR3 is TGTGCCAGCAGCCTGGATGGACAGGGGGAGGTTACAGATACGCAGTATTTT.

V and J are TRBV7-8 and TRBJ2-7; D is possibly TRBD2 (6 bases). V was trimmed by 7 bases and J by 3 bases, leaving 16 bases between them. The CDR3 covers 14 residues. Germline V gene data show CDR1 as SGHVS and CDR2 as FQNEAQ. The CDR3: CASTLGGVNYEQYF. CDR3 bases: TGTGCCAGCACCCTAGGCGGGGTTAACTACGAGCAGTACTTC.